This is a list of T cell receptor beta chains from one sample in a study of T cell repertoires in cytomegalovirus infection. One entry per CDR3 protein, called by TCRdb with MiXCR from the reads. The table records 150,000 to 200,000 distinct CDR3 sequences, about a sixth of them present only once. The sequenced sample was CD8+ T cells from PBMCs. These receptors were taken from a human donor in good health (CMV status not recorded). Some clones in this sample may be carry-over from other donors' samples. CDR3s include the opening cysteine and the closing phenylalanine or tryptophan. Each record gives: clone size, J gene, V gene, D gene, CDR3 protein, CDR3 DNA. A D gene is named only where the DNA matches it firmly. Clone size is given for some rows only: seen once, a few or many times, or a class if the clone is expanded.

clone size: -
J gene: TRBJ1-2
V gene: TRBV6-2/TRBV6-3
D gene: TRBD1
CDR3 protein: CASSYSNVGQGHGYTF
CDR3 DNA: TGTGCCAGCAGTTACTCAAACGTGGGACAGGGCCATGGCTACACCTTC

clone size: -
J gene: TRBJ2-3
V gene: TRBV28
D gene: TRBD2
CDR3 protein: CASSLLAGGQEDTQYF
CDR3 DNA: TGTGCCAGCAGTTTGTTAGCGGGGGGGCAGGAAGATACGCAGTATTTT

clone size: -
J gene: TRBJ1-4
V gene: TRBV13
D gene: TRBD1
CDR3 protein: CASRGTGDEKLFF
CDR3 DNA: TGTGCCAGTCGTGGGACAGGGGATGAAAAACTGTTTTTT

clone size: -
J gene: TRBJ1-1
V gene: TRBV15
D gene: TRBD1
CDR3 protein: CATSSPGTGNTEAFF
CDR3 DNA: TGTGCCACCAGCAGTCCAGGGACAGGGAACACTGAAGCTTTCTTT

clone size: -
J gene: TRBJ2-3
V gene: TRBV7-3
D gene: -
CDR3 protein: CASSPSGGPTDTQYF
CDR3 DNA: TGTGCCAGCAGCCCTTCCGGCGGACCCACAGATACGCAGTATTTT

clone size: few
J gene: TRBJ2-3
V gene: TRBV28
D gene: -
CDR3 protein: CASSRGGLGTDTQYF
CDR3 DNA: TGTGCCAGCAGCCGCGGGGGCTTAGGCACAGATACGCAGTATTTT

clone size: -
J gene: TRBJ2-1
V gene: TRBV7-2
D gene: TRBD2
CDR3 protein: CASSLKLAGRGYNEQLF
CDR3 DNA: TGTGCCAGCAGCTTGAAACTAGCGGGGCGGGGATACAATGAGCAGTTGTTC

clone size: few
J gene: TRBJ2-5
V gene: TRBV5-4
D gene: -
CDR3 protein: CASSLGRQPQETQYF
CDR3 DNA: TGTGCCAGCAGCTTGGGGAGACAGCCCCAAGAGACCCAGTACTTC

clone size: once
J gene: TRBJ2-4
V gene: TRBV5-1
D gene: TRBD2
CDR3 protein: CASSWSGERAAKNIQYF
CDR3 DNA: TGCGCCAGCAGCTGGAGCGGGGAAAGGGCGGCCAAAAACATTCAGTACTTC

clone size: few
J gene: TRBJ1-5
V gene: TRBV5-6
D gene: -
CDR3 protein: CASSLGDNQPQHF
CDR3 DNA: TGTGCCAGCAGCCTAGGGGACAATCAGCCCCAGCATTTT

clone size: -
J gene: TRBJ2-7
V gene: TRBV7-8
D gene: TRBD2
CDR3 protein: CASSLPRGQAGRSYNEQYF
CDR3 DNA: TGTGCCAGCAGCCTCCCCCGGGGTCAAGCGGGGCGGTCGTACAACGAGCAGTACTTC

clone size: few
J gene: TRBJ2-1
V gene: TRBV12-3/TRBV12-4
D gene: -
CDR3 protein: CASSFGTSYNEQFF
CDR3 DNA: TGTGCCAGCAGTTTTGGGACCTCCTACAATGAGCAGTTCTTC

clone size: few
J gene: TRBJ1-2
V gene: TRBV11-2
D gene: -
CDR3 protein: CASSSDLISGYTF
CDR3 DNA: TGTGCCAGCAGCTCCGACCTGATATCTGGCTACACCTTC

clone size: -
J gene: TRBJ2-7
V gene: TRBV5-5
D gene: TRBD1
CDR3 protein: CASSPRDRPHEQYF
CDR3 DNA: TGTGCCAGCAGCCCTCGGGACAGGCCTCACGAGCAGTACTTC

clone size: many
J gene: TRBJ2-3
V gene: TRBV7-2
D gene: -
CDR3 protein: CASSLAGGTDTQYF
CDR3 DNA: TGTGCCAGCAGCTTAGCAGGGGGCACAGATACGCAGTATTTT

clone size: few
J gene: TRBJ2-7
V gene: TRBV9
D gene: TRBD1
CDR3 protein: CASSAGTGDYEQYF
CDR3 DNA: TGTGCCAGCAGCGCCGGGACAGGGGACTACGAGCAGTACTTC

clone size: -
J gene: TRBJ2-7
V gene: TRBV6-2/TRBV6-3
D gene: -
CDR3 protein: CASTYPPHEQYF
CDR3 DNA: TGTGCCAGCACCTATCCGCCCCACGAGCAGTACTTC

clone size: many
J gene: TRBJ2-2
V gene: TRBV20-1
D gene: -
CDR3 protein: CSARELGSNTGELFF
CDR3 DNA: TGCAGTGCTAGAGAACTAGGATCCAACACCGGGGAGCTGTTTTTT